Presented here are 23 T cell receptor beta chains from one specimen sequenced in a study of shared clonotypes between healthy human individuals. Naive CD8 cells, CD45RO-negative and positively selected for CCR7, excluded terminally differentiated effector memory CD45RA+ cells. Sequencing was performed with immunoSEQ multiplex PCR; in TCRdb, only in-frame clones are kept and a portion is missing. Seen here are almost 700,000 clones, about 91% observed once, and the top ten hold about 24%. The sequenced sample consisted of naive CD8+ T cells sorted from blood. Source of these receptors: a man younger than 40 in good health.

The V and J genes are TRBV21-1 and TRBJ2-5. TRBV21-1 is an annotated pseudogene. CDR3 length: 19 residues. The CDR3 sequence: CASSKDWRCTDARQETQYF. CDR3 nucleotide sequence: TGTGCCAGCAGCAAGGATTGGAGATGCACGGACGCCCGACAAGAGACCCAGTACTTC.

The rearrangement uses TRBV28 and TRBJ2-7; 7 nucleotides agree with TRBD1. With 6 bases clipped from V and 0 bases from J, the junction kept 17 bases outside the gene matches. Per germline, CDR1 MDHEN and CDR2 SYDVKM. The CDR3 length is 18 residues. In DNA form, the CDR3 reads TGTGCCAGCAGCCAACCCGTCTACCGGGACAGAAGCTCCTACGAGCAGTACTTC. Protein sequence: CASSQPVYRDRSSYEQYF. Variable domain in full (rest from reference TRBV28 and TRBJ2-7): DVKVTQSSRYLVKRTGEKVFLECVQDMDHENMFWYRQDPGLGLRLIYFSYDVKMKEKGDIPEGYSVSREKKERFSLILESASTNQTSMYLCASSQPVYRDRSSYEQYFGPGTRLTVT.

This chain uses TRBV7-2 with TRBJ2-7, with D possibly called TRBD1 or TRBD2 (5 bases each). Germline CDR1 SGHTA, CDR2 FQGNSA. This CDR3 is built from 14 residues. Trimming cost V 4 bases and J 3 bases, with 13 bases left between them. The CDR3 protein is CASSSRGRGYEQYF. The CDR3 DNA reads TGTGCCAGCAGCTCACGGGGCAGAGGCTACGAGCAGTACTTC.

V and J are TRBV14 and TRBJ2-7, with 7 bases lining up with TRBD1. CDR3 length: 13 amino acids. V shed 4 bases and J 2 bases; nucleotides not matched to a gene: 2. Germline lookup yields CDR1 SGHDN and CDR2 FVKESK. CDR3 sequence: CASSRDRPYEQYF. The CDR3, as DNA: TGTGCCAGCAGCCGGGACAGACCCTACGAGCAGTACTTC.

This sequence joins TRBV11-2 and TRBJ2-5, with a possible D match to TRBD2 (6 bases). With 1 base removed from V and 1 base from J, the gap between germline ends came to 10 bases. The CDR3 consists of 15 residues. Looked up from germline, CDR1 is SGHAT and CDR2 is FQNNGV. The CDR3 DNA reads TGTGCCAGCAGCTTAGGTAGACTAGTCCAAGAGACCCAGTACTTC. As protein: CASSLGRLVQETQYF.

The V gene is TRBV19, the J gene TRBJ1-1; D gene uncertain. Germline V CDR1 and CDR2: LNHDA, SQIVND (reference sequence). The CDR3 loop spans 14 amino acids. V gave up 0 bases and J gave up 3 bases, with 8 bases separating them. The CDR3 region has the DNA TGTGCCAGTAGTATAGATTGGGCGGACACTGAAGCTTTCTTT. It yields the protein CASSIDWADTEAFF.

The V and J genes are TRBV5-4 and TRBJ2-5; 8 bases match TRBD1. Trimming cost V 3 bases and J 2 bases; bases outside gene matches: 9. There are 16 residues in the CDR3. The germline V gene encodes CDR1 SGHNT and CDR2 YYREEE (reference sequence). The CDR3 region is CASSSGDRGYQETQYF. Here the CDR3 DNA reads TGTGCCAGCAGCTCTGGTGACAGGGGCTATCAAGAGACCCAGTACTTC.

The chain uses TRBV5-1 and TRBJ1-2; maybe TRBD1 (5 bases). CDR3 length: 16 residues. The V end lost 1 base, the J end lost 6 bases, and 19 bases lay between the germline ends. Germline lookup yields CDR1 SGHRS and CDR2 YFSETQ. The CDR3 loop is CASSLRGALGLDGYTF. CDR3 coding DNA: TGCGCCAGCAGCTTGAGGGGCGCATTGGGTCTGGATGGCTACACCTTC.

The chain is built from TRBV18 and TRBJ2-7, with TRBD1 matching 9 bases. The CDR3 sequence is 15 residues long. The V segment lost 5 bases and the J segment 7 bases; nucleotides outside the gene matches: 12. Germline values: CDR1 KGHSH, CDR2 LQKENI. In nucleotides, the CDR3 is TGTGCCAGCTCATCCCGGGACAGGGTTATGAGTGAGCAGTACTTC. It translates to CASSSRDRVMSEQYF.

The V call is TRBV7-6, the J call TRBJ2-1, with 7 bases matching TRBD1. This CDR3 has 14 amino acids. In germline, CDR1 is SGHVS, CDR2 FNYEAQ. J gave up 2 bases and V 4 bases, and 2 bases lay outside the gene matches. As DNA, the CDR3 is TGTGCCAGCAGCTCAGGGGGAACCTACAATGAGCAGTTCTTC. Its translation is CASSSGGTYNEQFF.

The chain carries TRBV7-3 and TRBJ2-7; D could derive from TRBD1 or TRBD2 (6 bases each). CDR1 is SGHTA and CDR2 is FQGTGA in the germline V gene. The V gene lost 5 bases and the J gene lost 3 bases, with 14 bases spanning the gap. This CDR3 has 14 amino acids. CDR3 in amino acids: CASSTGTLDYEQYF. In nucleotides, the CDR3 is TGTGCCAGCAGCACAGGGACTTTAGACTACGAGCAGTACTTC.

V gene TRBV13 combines with J gene TRBJ2-7, with TRBD2 identical over 15 bases. CDR3 size: 14 residues. CDR1 and CDR2 from the germline V gene are PRHDT and FYEKMQ (reference sequence). Germline trimming cut 4 bases from V and 6 bases from J; bases unmatched to any gene: 1. CDR3 residues: CASSSGLAGGEQYF. In DNA, the CDR3 is TGTGCCAGCAGCTCGGGACTAGCGGGAGGCGAGCAGTACTTC.

This clone has only one observation. This chain links TRBV11-2 with TRBJ2-5; D not resolved. This CDR3 is 15 amino acids long. Germline lookup yields CDR1 SGHAT and CDR2 FQNNGV. V was shortened by 1 base and J by 2 bases, with 11 bases between the two germline ends. In DNA, the CDR3 is TGTGCCAGCAGCTTAGTTTCTGGGATTCAAGAGACCCAGTACTTC. It is translated as CASSLVSGIQETQYF.

This clone was seen a single time. V and J are TRBV4-2 and TRBJ1-2; D gene uncertain. Germline CDR1 reads LGHNA; CDR2 reads YNFKEQ. V lost 0 bases and J lost 0, with 5 bases in between. This CDR3 has 14 residues. In DNA form, the CDR3 reads TGTGCCAGCAGCCAAGAGGTAGCTAACTATGGCTACACCTTC. Translated: CASSQEVANYGYTF.

The V gene is TRBV5-4, the J gene TRBJ2-3; 8 bases agree with TRBD2. Trimming removed 1 base from V and 4 bases from J; junction bases left unmatched: 11. The CDR3 length is 17 residues. The germline CDR1 and CDR2 sequences are SGHNT and YYREEE (reference sequence). The CDR3 DNA reads TGTGCCAGCAGCTTGCCGCCATGGACTAGCCGGTCAGATACGCAGTATTTT. Translation: CASSLPPWTSRSDTQYF.

The V gene is TRBV9, the J gene TRBJ2-1; the D is unclear. CDR3 length: 12 residues. Trimming removed 5 bases at V and 7 bases at J, with 10 bases between. Germline V CDR1 and CDR2: SGDLS, YYNGEE. The CDR3: CASRGLENEQFF. CDR3 nucleotides: TGTGCCAGCAGAGGTCTGGAAAATGAGCAGTTCTTC.

Notes on this clone: Other DNA sequences in the sample encode the same CDR3. This chain links TRBV27 with TRBJ2-1; D may be TRBD2 (5 bases). From germline, CDR1 is MNHEY and CDR2 SMNVEV (reference sequence). V lost 6 bases and J 0 bases, leaving 9 bases between the germline ends. This CDR3 has 14 amino acids. CDR3 sequence: CASSQGSSYNEQFF. CDR3 coding DNA: TGTGCCAGCAGCCAAGGGAGCTCCTACAATGAGCAGTTCTTC.

The V gene is TRBV7-6, the J gene TRBJ2-2; possibly TRBD2 for D (5 bases). The CDR3 is 16 residues long. Germline-derived CDR1 and CDR2 are SGHVS and FNYEAQ. V lost 4 bases to trimming and J lost 4 bases, with 16 bases between them. Written as DNA, the CDR3 is TGTGCCAGCAGCTCCACAACGGCCGCGGGCACCGGGGAGCTGTTTTTT. Translated: CASSSTTAAGTGELFF.

The chain links TRBV9 to TRBJ2-1; D may be TRBD1 (6 bases). Germline CDR1 and CDR2: SGDLS and YYNGEE. The V end was cut by 3 bases, the J end by 7 bases, with 14 bases between. The CDR3 has 14 residues. In nucleotides, the CDR3 is TGTGCCAGCAGCGGAAGGGGGAGAAAGAATGAGCAGTTCTTC. Its translation is CASSGRGRKNEQFF.

This sequence joins TRBV27 and TRBJ2-5, with D uncertain. The CDR3 is made up of 14 amino acids. The V gene's germline CDR1 is MNHEY and CDR2 SMNVEV (reference sequence). V was shortened by 2 bases and J by 2 bases, with 9 bases between the two germline ends. The CDR3 bases are TGTGCCAGCAGTTTACTCGACAAACAAGAGACCCAGTACTTC. Encoded protein: CASSLLDKQETQYF.

The rearrangement uses TRBV6-5 and TRBJ1-1; D call uncertain. Looked up from germline, CDR1 is MNHEY and CDR2 is SVGAGI. V shed 0 bases and J shed 1 base, with 9 bases lying between them. The CDR3 is 15 amino acids. CDR3 residues: CASSYSFGSNTEAFF. As DNA, the CDR3 is TGTGCCAGCAGTTACTCTTTCGGGTCGAACACTGAAGCTTTCTTT.

This chain uses TRBV7-9 with TRBJ1-3; D not resolved. Germline CDR1 reads SEHNR; CDR2 reads FQNEAQ (reference sequence). Trimming cost V 5 bases and J 0 bases, with 11 bases left between them. The CDR3 runs 15 residues. The CDR3 loop is CASSSKSSSGNTIYF. The CDR3 region has the DNA TGTGCCAGCAGCAGTAAGTCGAGCTCTGGAAACACCATATATTTT.

CDR3 sequence: CASSLEGVGSHSNTGELFF. In DNA, the CDR3 is TGTGCCAGCAGCTTAGAAGGTGTCGGCAGCCACTCGAACACCGGGGAGCTGTTTTTT. The gene calls are TRBV7-9 and TRBJ2-2; D remains unclear. With 1 base removed from V and 0 bases from J, the gap between germline ends came to 18 bases. CDR1 and CDR2 from the germline V gene are SEHNR and FQNEAQ (reference sequence). CDR3 length: 19 amino acids.